This T cell receptor (beta chain) derives from a study of T cell responses to AZD1222 COVID-19 vaccine. On the study more broadly: It was second doses at about 4 or about 12 weeks that were pooled. Study conclusions and caveats: As reported, nearly half of all spike-specific TCRs target variant regions that are unmutated. Sampling that yielded the repertoires occurred only after the peak T cell response. In a largely white British group with more females than males, clonal diversity was possibly underestimated.

Some clones are missing from TCRdb's copy, which holds only in-frame ones; the method was immunoSEQ multiplex PCR. The data hold some 120,000 clones, with roughly 90% observed a single time. The CDR3 loop spans 16 amino acids. Trimming took 3 bases from V and 4 from J, leaving 22 bases between them. From germline, CDR1 is DFQATT and CDR2 SNEGSKA (reference sequence). As to this clone: Its antigen is as yet unknown.

Specimen: peripheral blood, collected on day 0 of AZD1222 vaccination. The chain uses TRBV20-1 and TRBJ2-7, with D perhaps TRBD1 (6 bases). The receptor was derived from an adult in good health. DNA of the CDR3: TGCAGTGCTAGTTCAGCTTCGGGACACCTTTTTTACGAGCAGTACTTC. Protein product: CSASSASGHLFYEQYF.